The T cell receptor (beta chain) described here comes from a study of OX40 agonist ivuxolimab in advanced cancers. General study findings and limits: Low normalized clonal expansion also occurred in some nonresponding patients.

Profiling relied on immunoSEQ multiplex PCR, and the TCRdb table lists in-frame clones only, not all of them. The sample records some 22,000 clones, around 79% being singletons. In germline, CDR1 is MDHEN, CDR2 SYDVKM. V was shortened by 5 bases and J by 0 bases, with 14 bases between the two germline ends. This CDR3 has 16 amino acids. Remarks on this clone: No antigen is known for it. Other DNA sequences from this sample encode an identical CDR3 as well.

This clonotype was sampled from an adult with an advanced solid tumor such as melanoma, head and neck, liver or kidney cancer. The chain couples TRBV28 to TRBJ1-3, with D possibly being TRBD1 (5 bases). The sample here was CD4+ or CD8+ T cells sorted from blood, taken in a trial of the OX40 agonist ivuxolimab. CDR3 amino acids: CASSPPGRFSGNTIYF. CDR3 in DNA: TGTGCCAGCAGTCCCCCGGGACGGTTCTCTGGAAACACCATATATTTT. The full variable domain, completed using reference TRBV28 and TRBJ1-3, is DVKVTQSSRYLVKRTGEKVFLECVQDMDHENMFWYRQDPGLGLRLIYFSYDVKMKEKGDIPEGYSVSREKKERFSLILESASTNQTSMYLCASSPPGRFSGNTIYFGEGSWLTVV.